This TCR beta chain was profiled in a study of CD8 T cells in ankylosing spondylitis. Generation of TCR beta libraries employed quantitative 5'-RACE incorporating molecular barcodes. TCRdb ran MiXCR on the 5' RACE reads and lists one entry per CDR3 protein. The top ten clones hold 4.8% of a sample with some 220,000 distinct CDR3 sequences, over 7% of them seen once. The sample holds many counts of this clonotype. This CDR3 has 17 residues. With 5 bases clipped from V and 7 bases from J, the junction kept 13 bases outside the gene matches. Germline CDR1 and CDR2: PRHDT and FYEKMQ (reference sequence). The TCR comes from a female donor with ankylosing spondylitis or in good health (not recorded which). J is TRBJ2-1 and V is TRBV13, with 11 bases fitting TRBD2. Sequenced input: blood, either unsorted or a sorted T cell fraction (not recorded which). For the CDR3, the DNA is TGTGCCAGCAGCCCGGACTCGATAGCGGGAGGGATTAATGAGCAGTTCTTC. This gives the protein CASSPDSIAGGINEQFF.